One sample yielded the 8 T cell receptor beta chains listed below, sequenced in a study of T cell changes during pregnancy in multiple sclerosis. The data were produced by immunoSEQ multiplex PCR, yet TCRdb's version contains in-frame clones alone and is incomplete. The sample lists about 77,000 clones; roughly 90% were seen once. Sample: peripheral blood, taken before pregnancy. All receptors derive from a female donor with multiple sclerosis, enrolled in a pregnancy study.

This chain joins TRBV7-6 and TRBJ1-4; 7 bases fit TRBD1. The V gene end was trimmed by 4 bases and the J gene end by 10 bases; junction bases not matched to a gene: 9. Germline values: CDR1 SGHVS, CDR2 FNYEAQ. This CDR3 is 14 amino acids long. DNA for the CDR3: TGTGCCAGCAGCTCCGACAGGGTCTACGGAAAACTGTTTTTT. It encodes CASSSDRVYGKLFF.

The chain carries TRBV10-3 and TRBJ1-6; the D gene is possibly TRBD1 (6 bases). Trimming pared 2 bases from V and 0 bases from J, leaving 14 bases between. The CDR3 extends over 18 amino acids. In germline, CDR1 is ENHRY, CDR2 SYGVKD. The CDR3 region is CAISEPGQLSSYNSPLHF. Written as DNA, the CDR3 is TGTGCCATCAGTGAGCCAGGACAGCTAAGCTCCTATAATTCACCCCTCCACTTT.

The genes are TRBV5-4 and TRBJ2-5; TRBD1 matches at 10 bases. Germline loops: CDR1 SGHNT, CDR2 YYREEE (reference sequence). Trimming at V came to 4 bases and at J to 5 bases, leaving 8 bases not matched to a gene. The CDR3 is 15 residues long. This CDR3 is CASSLGTGEGETQYF. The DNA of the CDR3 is TGTGCCAGCAGCCTTGGGACAGGGGAGGGGGAGACCCAGTACTTC.

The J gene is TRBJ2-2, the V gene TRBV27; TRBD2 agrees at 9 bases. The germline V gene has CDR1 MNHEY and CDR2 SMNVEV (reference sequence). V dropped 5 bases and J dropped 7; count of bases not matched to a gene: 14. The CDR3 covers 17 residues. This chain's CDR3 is CASSPRTSALRGGELFF. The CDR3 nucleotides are TGTGCCAGCAGTCCACGGACTAGCGCCCTTCGTGGCGGGGAGCTGTTTTTT.

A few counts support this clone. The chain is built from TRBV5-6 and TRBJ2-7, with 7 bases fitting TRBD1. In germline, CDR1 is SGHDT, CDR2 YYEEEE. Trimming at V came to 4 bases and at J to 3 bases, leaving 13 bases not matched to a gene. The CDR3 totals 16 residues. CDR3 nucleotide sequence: TGTGCCAGCAGCCTTAGGGAACAGGGGTTCCTCTACGAGCAGTACTTC. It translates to CASSLREQGFLYEQYF.

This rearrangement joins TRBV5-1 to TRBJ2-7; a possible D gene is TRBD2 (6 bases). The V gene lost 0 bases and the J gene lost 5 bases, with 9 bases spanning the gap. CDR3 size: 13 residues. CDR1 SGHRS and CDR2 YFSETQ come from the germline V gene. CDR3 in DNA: TGCGCCAGCAGCTTGGGACGGGGGAACGAGCAGTACTTC. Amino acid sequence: CASSLGRGNEQYF. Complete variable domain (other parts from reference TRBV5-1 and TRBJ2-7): KAGVTQTPRYLIKTRGQQVTLSCSPISGHRSVSWYQQTPGQGLQFLFEYFSETQRNKGNFPGRFSGRQFSNSRSEMNVSTLELGDSALYLCASSLGRGNEQYFGPGTRLTVT.

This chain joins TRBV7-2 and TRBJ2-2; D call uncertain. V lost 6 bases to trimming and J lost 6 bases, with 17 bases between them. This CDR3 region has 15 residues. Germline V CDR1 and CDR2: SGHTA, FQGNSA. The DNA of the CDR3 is TGTGCCAGCAGACGGCTAGTTGGAGCTGCCGGGGAGCTGTTTTTT. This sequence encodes CASRRLVGAAGELFF.

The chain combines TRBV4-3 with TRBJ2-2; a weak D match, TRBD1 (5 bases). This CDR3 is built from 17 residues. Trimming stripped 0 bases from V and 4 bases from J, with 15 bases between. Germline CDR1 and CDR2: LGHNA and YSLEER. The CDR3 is CASSQDTGDLSTGELFF. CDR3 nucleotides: TGCGCCAGCAGCCAAGATACAGGCGACCTGAGCACCGGGGAGCTGTTTTTT.